This TCR beta chain was recovered during a study of monozygotic twins with inflammatory bowel disease. From its re-call of the 5' RACE reads, TCRdb lists each CDR3 protein once, without DNA. The repertoire table contains about 420,000 distinct CDR3 sequences. Whole-blood total RNA was extracted without T cell sorting. The CDR3 length is 13 residues. Germline assignment: CDR1 MDHEN and CDR2 SYDVKM. Specimen: blood. The V gene is TRBV28, the J gene TRBJ2-7; TCRdb selects TRBD1, and the lack of DNA leaves this call unchecked. The receptor was isolated from a human donor with ulcerative colitis or Crohn's disease, or a healthy co-twin of an affected twin (not recorded which). CDR3 residues: CASSSPDRYEQYF. Looking up the rest from reference TRBV28 and TRBJ2-7 gives the full variable domain: DVKVTQSSRYLVKRTGEKVFLECVQDMDHENMFWYRQDPGLGLRLIYFSYDVKMKEKGDIPEGYSVSREKKERFSLILESASTNQTSMYLCASSSPDRYEQYFGPGTRLTVT.